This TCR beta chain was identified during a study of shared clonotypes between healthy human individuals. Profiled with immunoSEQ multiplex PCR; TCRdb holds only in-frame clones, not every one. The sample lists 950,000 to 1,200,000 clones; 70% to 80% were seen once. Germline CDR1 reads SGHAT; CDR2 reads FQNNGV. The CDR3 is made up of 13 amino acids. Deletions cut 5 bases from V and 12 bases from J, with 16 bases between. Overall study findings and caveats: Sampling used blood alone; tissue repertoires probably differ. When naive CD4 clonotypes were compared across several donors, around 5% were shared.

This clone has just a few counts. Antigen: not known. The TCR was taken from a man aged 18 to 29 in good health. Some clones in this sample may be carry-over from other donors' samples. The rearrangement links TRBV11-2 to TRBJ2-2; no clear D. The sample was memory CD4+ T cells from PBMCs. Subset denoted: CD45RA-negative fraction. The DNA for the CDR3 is TGTGCCAGCAGCCAGCCCTATACGGTGAAGCTGTTTTTT. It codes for CASSQPYTVKLFF.